This T cell receptor beta chain comes out of a study of blood T cells in healthy people across ages. General study findings and limits: Comparison with aged donors showed that long-lived donors had more naive CD4+ cells and higher diversity. Changes in expanded clonotypes were possibly confounded, as the CMV status of donors was unknown. PBMCs left unsorted prevented a conclusive naive versus antigen-experienced comparison.

It was with a sample-barcoded 5' primer and a J-beta primer mix that a second PCR of roughly 7 to 12 cycles was run. MiXCR was run by TCRdb on the 5' RACE reads, yielding one entry per CDR3 protein. The sample includes 1.5 million to 2 million distinct CDR3 sequences, approximately 50% of them seen just once. The donors, all healthy, were Caucasians living in Russia, aged about 6 to 95. CDR1 is DFQATT, CDR2 SNEGSKA, per germline (reference sequence). V trimming: 6 bases; J trimming: 7 bases; junction bases outside the gene matches: 10. The CDR3 sequence is 13 residues long. Turning to this clonotype: Its antigen is as yet unknown.

The chain is built from TRBV20-1 and TRBJ2-7, with TRBD1 identical over 9 bases. Input material: blood. The clonotype was recovered from a woman between 40 and 55 years old in good health. The CDR3, as DNA: TGCAGTGCCCGGGACAGGGAGCCCGGGGAGCAGTACTTC. Protein product: CSARDREPGEQYF.